The clone carrying this T cell receptor (beta chain) appeared a single time. Authors' analysis steps: Quantification of nucleated cells was approximated via reference gene primer amplification. Produced via immunoSEQ multiplex PCR; TCRdb's table is partial and in-frame only. V, J and clone size derive from that table, while D and trimming were established from the DNA sequence. This table holds approximately 210,000 clones, less than 90% found once. This specimen comes from a study of blood T cell repertoires in COVID-19. Study overall: COVID-19 samples from acute and convalescent phases originated in the United States, Italy and Spain.

CDR1 is SGHRS, CDR2 YFSETQ, per germline. The CDR3 extends over 14 amino acids. Trimming removed 0 bases at V and 6 bases at J, with 9 bases between. J is TRBJ1-4 and V is TRBV5-1; D perhaps matches TRBD1 (5 bases). The specimen sequenced was peripheral blood. The TCR originated in a human donor in a cohort sampled during active COVID-19. Written as DNA, the CDR3 is TGCGCCAGCAGCTTGGGTGGGGCGGATGAAAAACTGTTTTTT. Protein: CASSLGGADEKLFF.